This TCR beta chain originates from a study of control samples from healthy donors and cancer patients. This CDR3 contains 11 residues. V was clipped by 4 bases and J by 15 bases, with 13 bases between them. Measured with immunoSEQ multiplex PCR; TCRdb has only the in-frame clones, and not every one. The table has around 94,000 clones, roughly nine tenths seen once. The rearrangement uses TRBV12-3 or TRBV12-4 and TRBJ2-1; D is ambiguous. This sequence was found in a woman aged 50 to 60 in good health. The sample comprised blood. The CDR3 region has the DNA TGTGCCAGCAGTTCCGGGTATACGACGTTCTTC. This sequence encodes CASSSGYTTFF.